This paragraph covers one T cell receptor beta chain sequence. V shed 6 bases, J shed 4 bases, and the junction held 10 bases outside the gene matches. Germline CDR1 is KGHSH and CDR2 is LQKENI. CDR3 size: 18 residues. Authors' data handling: Estimation of nucleated cell counts relied on the amplification of reference gene primers. The table came from immunoSEQ multiplex PCR; TCRdb's copy has only in-frame clones and leaves some out. The V and J calls and the clone size are those of that table, but D and trimming were determined from the DNA. The sample includes about 270,000 clones, around 82% of them seen just once. The sample is drawn from a study of blood T cell repertoires in COVID-19. Study-wide context: T cells, B-cell-depleted T cells, or PBMCs provided the cDNA or gDNA that served as material.

This TCR came from a woman under 30 with acute or convalescent COVID-19. This chain connects TRBV18 to TRBJ2-6; TRBD1 matches 12 bases. The sequencing sample was made of peripheral blood. CDR3 protein: CASSLPGQGARGANVLTF. The CDR3, as DNA: TGTGCCAGCTCCCTCCCGGGACAGGGGGCGAGAGGGGCCAACGTCCTGACTTTC.